The rows below give T cell receptor beta chains drawn from one sample of a study of CD8 T cells in Susac syndrome. TCRdb itself ran the immunoSEQ multiplex PCR reads through MiXCR, one entry per CDR3 protein. The sample lists under 200,000 distinct CDR3 sequences; about 93% were seen once. The sequenced sample consisted of CD4+ T cells from PBMCs. The receptors derive from a human donor in good health. CDR3s include the opening cysteine and the closing phenylalanine or tryptophan. A D gene is named only where the DNA matches it firmly. Clone size is not always given. Where it is, it says once, few, many or a class for expanded clones.

cdr3_aa: CSASFQTQYF; cdr3_nt: TGCAGCGCCTCGTTCCAGACCCAGTACTTC; d_call: NA; v_call: TRBV29-1; clone_size: NA; j_call: TRBJ2-5
cdr3_aa: CAITLRIDTQYF; cdr3_nt: TGTGCTATCACATTGAGGATAGATACGCAGTATTTT; d_call: NA; v_call: TRBV7-9; clone_size: NA; j_call: TRBJ2-3
cdr3_aa: CSAGQVSSGANVLTF; cdr3_nt: TGCAGCGCGGGACAGGTCTCCTCTGGGGCCAACGTCCTGACTTTC; d_call: TRBD1; v_call: TRBV29-1; clone_size: NA; j_call: TRBJ2-6
cdr3_aa: CASSSRPGGSEQYF; cdr3_nt: TGTGCCAGCAGCTCCCGCCCGGGAGGGAGTGAGCAGTACTTC; d_call: TRBD2; v_call: TRBV14; clone_size: NA; j_call: TRBJ2-7
cdr3_aa: CASSLFGQGGRNGNIQYF; cdr3_nt: TGTGCCAGCAGCTTATTTGGCCAGGGAGGCCGCAATGGGAACATTCAGTACTTC; d_call: NA; v_call: TRBV7-2; clone_size: NA; j_call: TRBJ2-4
cdr3_aa: CASIDSWRINYGYTF; cdr3_nt: TGTGCCAGTATCGACTCGTGGAGAATAAACTATGGCTACACCTTC; d_call: NA; v_call: TRBV19; clone_size: NA; j_call: TRBJ1-2
cdr3_aa: CASSQAQRRQETQYF; cdr3_nt: TGTGCCAGCAGCCAAGCTCAGCGGCGGCAAGAGACCCAGTACTTC; d_call: NA; v_call: TRBV3-1; clone_size: once; j_call: TRBJ2-5
cdr3_aa: CSAARHAIYGYTF; cdr3_nt: TGCAGCGCTGCTCGACACGCTATCTATGGCTACACCTTC; d_call: NA; v_call: TRBV29-1; clone_size: once; j_call: TRBJ1-2
cdr3_aa: CSAPRTGEQYF; cdr3_nt: TGCAGTGCCCCGCGGACGGGCGAGCAGTACTTC; d_call: NA; v_call: TRBV20-1; clone_size: NA; j_call: TRBJ2-7
cdr3_aa: CASSSPTLDINTDTQYF; cdr3_nt: TGTGCCAGCAGCTCCCCGACCTTGGACATCAACACAGATACGCAGTATTTT; d_call: NA; v_call: TRBV7-2; clone_size: NA; j_call: TRBJ2-3
cdr3_aa: CASTSRGSGVYNEQFF; cdr3_nt: TGTGCCAGTACCTCGCGGGGTAGCGGGGTCTACAATGAGCAGTTCTTC; d_call: TRBD2; v_call: TRBV12-3/TRBV12-4; clone_size: NA; j_call: TRBJ2-1
cdr3_aa: CSARLLAGTNTGELFF; cdr3_nt: TGCAGTGCTAGACTGCTAGCGGGGACGAACACCGGGGAGCTGTTTTTT; d_call: TRBD2; v_call: TRBV20-1; clone_size: NA; j_call: TRBJ2-2
cdr3_aa: CASRTPGIQETQYF; cdr3_nt: TGCGCCAGTAGGACTCCGGGCATCCAAGAGACCCAGTACTTC; d_call: NA; v_call: TRBV5-1; clone_size: NA; j_call: TRBJ2-5
cdr3_aa: CASSVGPGKDEQYF; cdr3_nt: TGTGCCAGCAGCGTAGGCCCAGGGAAGGACGAGCAGTACTTC; d_call: NA; v_call: TRBV9; clone_size: NA; j_call: TRBJ2-7
cdr3_aa: CSPLLGRTAEQFF; cdr3_nt: TGCAGTCCGTTGTTGGGGCGGACTGCTGAGCAGTTCTTC; d_call: NA; v_call: TRBV20-1; clone_size: NA; j_call: TRBJ2-1
cdr3_aa: CASRPGADSSGANVLTF; cdr3_nt: TGTGCCAGCAGACCTGGGGCGGACTCCTCTGGGGCCAACGTCCTGACTTTC; d_call: NA; v_call: TRBV6-1; clone_size: once; j_call: TRBJ2-6
cdr3_aa: CSVVENNSNQPQHF; cdr3_nt: TGCAGTGTTGTGGAGAATAATAGCAATCAGCCCCAGCATTTT; d_call: NA; v_call: TRBV20-1; clone_size: NA; j_call: TRBJ1-5
cdr3_aa: CASSQDLRQNGYTF; cdr3_nt: TGTGCCAGCAGCCAAGATTTGAGGCAAAATGGCTACACCTTC; d_call: NA; v_call: TRBV4-2; clone_size: NA; j_call: TRBJ1-2
cdr3_aa: CASSLVTTNQETQYF; cdr3_nt: TGTGCCAGCAGCTTAGTAACGACTAATCAAGAGACCCAGTACTTC; d_call: NA; v_call: TRBV7-8; clone_size: NA; j_call: TRBJ2-5
cdr3_aa: CSASSPGQGVGNEQFF; cdr3_nt: TGCAGTGCTAGCTCCCCGGGACAGGGGGTGGGTAATGAGCAGTTCTTC; d_call: TRBD1; v_call: TRBV20-1; clone_size: NA; j_call: TRBJ2-1
cdr3_aa: CASSFRDRDSQPQHF; cdr3_nt: TGTGCCAGCAGCTTCCGGGACAGGGACTCCCAGCCCCAGCATTTT; d_call: TRBD1; v_call: TRBV5-6; clone_size: NA; j_call: TRBJ1-5
cdr3_aa: CASSERPSYKEQFF; cdr3_nt: TGTGCCAGCAGTGAAAGACCATCCTACAAGGAGCAGTTCTTC; d_call: NA; v_call: TRBV6-1; clone_size: NA; j_call: TRBJ2-1
cdr3_aa: CARRYWDRREHGYTF; cdr3_nt: TGTGCCCGACGTTATTGGGACAGAAGGGAACATGGCTACACCTTC; d_call: TRBD1; v_call: TRBV10-3; clone_size: NA; j_call: TRBJ1-2
cdr3_aa: CASSLAGEGGYTF; cdr3_nt: TGTGCCAGCAGCTTAGCCGGCGAGGGAGGCTACACCTTC; d_call: NA; v_call: TRBV7-9; clone_size: NA; j_call: TRBJ1-2
cdr3_aa: CASSQASSEGNQPQHF; cdr3_nt: TGTGCCAGCAGCCAGGCCTCGTCCGAGGGGAATCAGCCCCAGCATTTT; d_call: NA; v_call: TRBV4-2; clone_size: few; j_call: TRBJ1-5
cdr3_aa: CAWSVLTDTQYF; cdr3_nt: TGTGCCTGGAGTGTACTGACAGATACGCAGTATTTT; d_call: NA; v_call: TRBV30; clone_size: NA; j_call: TRBJ2-3
cdr3_aa: CASSQSGRGRYNSPLHF; cdr3_nt: TGCGCCAGCAGTCAATCCGGCAGGGGGCGTTATAATTCACCCCTCCACTTT; d_call: TRBD1; v_call: TRBV23-1; clone_size: NA; j_call: TRBJ1-6
cdr3_aa: CATRSVLADGSSYEQYF; cdr3_nt: TGTGCCACCCGTTCGGTACTAGCGGATGGAAGCTCCTACGAGCAGTACTTC; d_call: TRBD2; v_call: TRBV6-2/TRBV6-3; clone_size: NA; j_call: TRBJ2-7
cdr3_aa: CASSLARGGKETQYF; cdr3_nt: TGTGCCAGCAGCTTGGCCCGTGGCGGTAAAGAGACCCAGTACTTC; d_call: NA; v_call: TRBV5-6; clone_size: NA; j_call: TRBJ2-5
cdr3_aa: CASSLDGYEETQYF; cdr3_nt: TGTGCCAGCAGCTTGGACGGCTATGAAGAGACCCAGTACTTC; d_call: NA; v_call: TRBV5-4; clone_size: NA; j_call: TRBJ2-5
cdr3_aa: CASSYTGGLRAFF; cdr3_nt: TGTGCCAGCAGTTACACCGGGGGGCTAAGAGCTTTCTTT; d_call: NA; v_call: TRBV6-2/TRBV6-3; clone_size: NA; j_call: TRBJ1-1
cdr3_aa: CASSEVYGQETQYF; cdr3_nt: TGTGCCAGCAGTGAGGTATACGGCCAAGAGACCCAGTACTTC; d_call: NA; v_call: TRBV2; clone_size: once; j_call: TRBJ2-5
cdr3_aa: CASSLVGDRDQPQHF; cdr3_nt: TGCGCCAGCAGCTTGGTGGGGGACAGGGACCAGCCCCAGCATTTT; d_call: TRBD1; v_call: TRBV5-1; clone_size: NA; j_call: TRBJ1-5
cdr3_aa: CASSWASYNEQFF; cdr3_nt: TGTGCCAGCAGCTGGGCCTCCTACAATGAGCAGTTCTTC; d_call: NA; v_call: TRBV28; clone_size: NA; j_call: TRBJ2-1
cdr3_aa: CASSLAQGQTEAFF; cdr3_nt: TGTGCCAGCAGCTTGGCCCAGGGACAGACTGAAGCTTTCTTT; d_call: TRBD1; v_call: TRBV5-6; clone_size: NA; j_call: TRBJ1-1
cdr3_aa: CATSDSRTGLQGANVLTF; cdr3_nt: TGTGCCACCAGTGATTCCCGGACGGGGCTGCAGGGGGCCAACGTCCTGACTTTC; d_call: NA; v_call: TRBV24-1; clone_size: NA; j_call: TRBJ2-6
cdr3_aa: CSASVTSGGALETQYF; cdr3_nt: TGCAGTGCTAGCGTGACTAGCGGGGGGGCATTAGAGACCCAGTACTTC; d_call: TRBD2; v_call: TRBV20-1; clone_size: NA; j_call: TRBJ2-5
cdr3_aa: CASSPGQGFNEQFF; cdr3_nt: TGTGCCAGCAGCCCAGGACAGGGCTTTAATGAGCAGTTCTTC; d_call: TRBD1; v_call: TRBV7-9; clone_size: once; j_call: TRBJ2-1
cdr3_aa: CASSGLRNQPQHF; cdr3_nt: TGTGCCAGCAGTGGGTTGAGGAATCAGCCCCAGCATTTT; d_call: NA; v_call: TRBV6-1; clone_size: NA; j_call: TRBJ1-5
cdr3_aa: CASSLDGAYNEQFF; cdr3_nt: TGTGCCAGCAGCTTGGACGGGGCCTACAATGAGCAGTTCTTC; d_call: NA; v_call: TRBV7-9; clone_size: NA; j_call: TRBJ2-1
cdr3_aa: CASSSRTDRSPLHF; cdr3_nt: TGTGCCAGCAGCTCACGGACGGATCGTTCACCCCTCCACTTT; d_call: NA; v_call: TRBV11-1; clone_size: NA; j_call: TRBJ1-6
cdr3_aa: CASSQGRDSTDTQYF; cdr3_nt: TGCGCCAGCAGCCAAGGCCGGGACAGCACAGATACGCAGTATTTT; d_call: NA; v_call: TRBV4-3; clone_size: NA; j_call: TRBJ2-3
cdr3_aa: CASSYDTSWGSEKLFF; cdr3_nt: TGTGCCAGCAGTTACGATACATCTTGGGGGAGTGAAAAACTGTTTTTT; d_call: NA; v_call: TRBV6-6; clone_size: once; j_call: TRBJ1-4
cdr3_aa: CASSLGRGLSYNEQFF; cdr3_nt: TGTGCCAGCAGCTTAGGGCGGGGGCTGTCCTACAATGAGCAGTTCTTC; d_call: NA; v_call: TRBV7-2; clone_size: NA; j_call: TRBJ2-1
cdr3_aa: CAWYRTKGTGMPYEQYF; cdr3_nt: TGTGCCTGGTATAGAACGAAAGGGACAGGGATGCCCTACGAGCAGTACTTC; d_call: TRBD1; v_call: TRBV30; clone_size: NA; j_call: TRBJ2-7
cdr3_aa: CASSSWTGAGELFF; cdr3_nt: TGTGCCAGCAGCTCGTGGACAGGGGCCGGGGAGCTGTTTTTT; d_call: TRBD1; v_call: TRBV9; clone_size: NA; j_call: TRBJ2-2
cdr3_aa: CASSTSALPYEQYF; cdr3_nt: TGTGCCAGCAGCACCTCGGCCCTCCCGTACGAGCAGTACTTC; d_call: NA; v_call: TRBV9; clone_size: NA; j_call: TRBJ2-7
cdr3_aa: CSAMSAKGSPLHF; cdr3_nt: TGCAGTGCTATGTCCGCTAAAGGGTCACCCCTCCACTTT; d_call: NA; v_call: TRBV20-1; clone_size: NA; j_call: TRBJ1-6
cdr3_aa: CASSSYTDTQYF; cdr3_nt: TGTGCCAGCAGCTCGTACACAGATACGCAGTATTTT; d_call: NA; v_call: TRBV7-2; clone_size: NA; j_call: TRBJ2-3
cdr3_aa: CASSFEDTQYF; cdr3_nt: TGCGCCAGCAGCTTTGAAGATACGCAGTATTTT; d_call: NA; v_call: TRBV5-1; clone_size: NA; j_call: TRBJ2-3
cdr3_aa: CASSPRQGVITPEELFF; cdr3_nt: TGTGCCAGCAGCCCGAGACAGGGGGTCATAACACCGGAGGAGCTGTTTTTT; d_call: TRBD1; v_call: TRBV13; clone_size: NA; j_call: TRBJ2-2
cdr3_aa: CASSLFSGGAGTEAFF; cdr3_nt: TGTGCCAGCAGCTTATTCTCGGGGGGCGCAGGCACTGAAGCTTTCTTT; d_call: NA; v_call: TRBV5-4; clone_size: NA; j_call: TRBJ1-1
cdr3_aa: CASRTTRQGNEQFF; cdr3_nt: TGTGCCAGTAGAACCACCAGACAGGGCAATGAGCAGTTCTTC; d_call: TRBD1; v_call: TRBV19; clone_size: once; j_call: TRBJ2-1
cdr3_aa: CASSLPLAGGRNEQFF; cdr3_nt: TGTGCCAGCAGCTTGCCACTAGCGGGGGGGCGGAATGAGCAGTTCTTC; d_call: TRBD2; v_call: TRBV5-4; clone_size: NA; j_call: TRBJ2-1
cdr3_aa: CASRLAGGNQPQHF; cdr3_nt: TGTGCCAGCAGGCTTGCAGGGGGCAATCAGCCCCAGCATTTT; d_call: NA; v_call: TRBV12-3/TRBV12-4; clone_size: NA; j_call: TRBJ1-5
cdr3_aa: CASSFRLAGGELFF; cdr3_nt: TGTGCCAGCAGCTTCCGACTAGCTGGCGGGGAGCTGTTTTTT; d_call: TRBD2; v_call: TRBV7-2; clone_size: NA; j_call: TRBJ2-2
cdr3_aa: CASSHRLARNSYEQYF; cdr3_nt: TGTGCCAGCAGCCATCGACTAGCGAGGAACTCCTACGAGCAGTACTTC; d_call: TRBD2; v_call: TRBV7-8; clone_size: NA; j_call: TRBJ2-7